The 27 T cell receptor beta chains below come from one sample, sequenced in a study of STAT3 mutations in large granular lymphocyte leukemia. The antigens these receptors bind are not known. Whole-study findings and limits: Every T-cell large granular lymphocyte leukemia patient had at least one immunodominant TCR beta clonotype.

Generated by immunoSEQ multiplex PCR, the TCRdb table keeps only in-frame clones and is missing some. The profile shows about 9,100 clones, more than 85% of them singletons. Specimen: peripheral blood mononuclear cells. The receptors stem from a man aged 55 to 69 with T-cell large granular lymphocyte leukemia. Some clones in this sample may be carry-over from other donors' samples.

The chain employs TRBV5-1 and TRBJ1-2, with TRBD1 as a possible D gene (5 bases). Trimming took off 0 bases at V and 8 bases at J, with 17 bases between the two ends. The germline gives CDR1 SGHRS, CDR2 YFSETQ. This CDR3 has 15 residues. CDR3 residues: CASSLALGTAGGYTF. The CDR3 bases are TGCGCCAGCAGCTTGGCCCTAGGGACGGCGGGCGGCTACACCTTC. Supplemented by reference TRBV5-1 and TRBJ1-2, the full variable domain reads KAGVTQTPRYLIKTRGQQVTLSCSPISGHRSVSWYQQTPGQGLQFLFEYFSETQRNKGNFPGRFSGRQFSNSRSEMNVSTLELGDSALYLCASSLALGTAGGYTFGSGTRLTVV.

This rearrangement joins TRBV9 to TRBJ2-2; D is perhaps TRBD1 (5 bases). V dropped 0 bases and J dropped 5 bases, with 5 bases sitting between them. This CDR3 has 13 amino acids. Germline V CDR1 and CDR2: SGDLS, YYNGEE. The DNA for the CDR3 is TGTGCCAGCAGCGTAGCAGGGACCGGGGAGCTGTTTTTT. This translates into CASSVAGTGELFF.

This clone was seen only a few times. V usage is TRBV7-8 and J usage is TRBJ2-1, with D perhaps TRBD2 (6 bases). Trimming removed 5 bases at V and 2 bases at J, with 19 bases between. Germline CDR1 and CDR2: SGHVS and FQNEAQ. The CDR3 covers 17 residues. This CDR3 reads CASSARSFGGTYNEQFF. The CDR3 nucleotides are TGTGCCAGCAGCGCCCGCTCCTTTGGCGGGACCTACAATGAGCAGTTCTTC.

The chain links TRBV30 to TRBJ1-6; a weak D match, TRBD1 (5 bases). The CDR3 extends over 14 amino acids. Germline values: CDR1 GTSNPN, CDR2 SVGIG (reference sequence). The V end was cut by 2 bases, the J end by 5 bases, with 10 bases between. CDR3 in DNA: TGTGCCTGGAGTATGACAGCTAATAATTCACCCCTCCACTTT. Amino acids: CAWSMTANNSPLHF.

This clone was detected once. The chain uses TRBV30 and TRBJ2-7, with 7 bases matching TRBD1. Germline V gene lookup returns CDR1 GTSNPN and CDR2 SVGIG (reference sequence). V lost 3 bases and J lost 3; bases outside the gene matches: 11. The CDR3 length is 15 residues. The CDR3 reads CAWRPRTGTHYEQYF. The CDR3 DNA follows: TGTGCCTGGAGGCCCAGGACAGGAACCCACTACGAGCAGTACTTC.

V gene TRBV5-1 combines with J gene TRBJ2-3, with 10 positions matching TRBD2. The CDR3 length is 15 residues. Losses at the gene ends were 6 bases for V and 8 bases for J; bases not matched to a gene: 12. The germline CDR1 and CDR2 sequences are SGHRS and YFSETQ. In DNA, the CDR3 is TGCGCCAGCATCGGGGGGCTAGCGGGAGACGGTACGCAGTATTTT. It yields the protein CASIGGLAGDGTQYF.

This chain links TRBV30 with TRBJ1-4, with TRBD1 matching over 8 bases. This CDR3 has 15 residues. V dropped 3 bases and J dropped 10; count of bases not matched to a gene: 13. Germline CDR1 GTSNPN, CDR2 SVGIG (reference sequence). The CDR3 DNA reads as TGTGCCTGGAGACCGACAGGGGCTGGGGGGGGAAAACTGTTTTTT. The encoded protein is CAWRPTGAGGGKLFF.

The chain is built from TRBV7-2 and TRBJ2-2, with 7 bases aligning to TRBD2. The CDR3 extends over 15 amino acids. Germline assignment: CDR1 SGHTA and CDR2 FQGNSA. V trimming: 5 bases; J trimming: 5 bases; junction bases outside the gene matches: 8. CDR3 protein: CASSPRWGGTGELFF. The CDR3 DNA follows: TGTGCCAGCAGCCCCAGGTGGGGGGGTACCGGGGAGCTGTTTTTT.

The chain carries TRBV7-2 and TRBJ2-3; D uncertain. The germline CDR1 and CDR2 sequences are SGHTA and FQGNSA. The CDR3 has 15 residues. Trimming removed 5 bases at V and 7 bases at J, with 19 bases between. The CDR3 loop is CASSIPDEVLYTQYF. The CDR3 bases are TGTGCCAGCAGCATTCCGGATGAGGTTCTTTATACGCAGTATTTT. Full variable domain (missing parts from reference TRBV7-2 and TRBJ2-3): GAGVSQSPSNKVTEKGKDVELRCDPISGHTALYWYRQSLGQGLEFLIYFQGNSAPDKSGLPSDRFSAERTGGSVSTLTIQRTQQEDSAVYLCASSIPDEVLYTQYFGPGTRLTVL.

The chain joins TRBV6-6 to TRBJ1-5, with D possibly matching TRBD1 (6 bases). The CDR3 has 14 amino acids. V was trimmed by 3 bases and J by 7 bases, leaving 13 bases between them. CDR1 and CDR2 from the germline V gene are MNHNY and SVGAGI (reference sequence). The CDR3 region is CASSYAGAGQPQHF. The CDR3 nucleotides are TGTGCCAGCAGTTATGCAGGGGCCGGACAGCCCCAGCATTTT.

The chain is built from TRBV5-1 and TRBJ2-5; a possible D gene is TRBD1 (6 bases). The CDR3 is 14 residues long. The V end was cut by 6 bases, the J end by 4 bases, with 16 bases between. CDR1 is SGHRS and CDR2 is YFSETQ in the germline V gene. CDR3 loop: CASNPLGGVETQYF. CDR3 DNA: TGCGCCAGCAACCCCCTAGGGGGAGTAGAGACCCAGTACTTC. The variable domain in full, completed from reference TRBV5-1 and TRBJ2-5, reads KAGVTQTPRYLIKTRGQQVTLSCSPISGHRSVSWYQQTPGQGLQFLFEYFSETQRNKGNFPGRFSGRQFSNSRSEMNVSTLELGDSALYLCASNPLGGVETQYFGPGTRLLVL.

CDR3 residues: CASSLGAGRVLNTEAFF. Written as DNA, the CDR3 is TGTGCCAGCAGCCTGGGTGCGGGAAGGGTCCTAAACACTGAAGCTTTCTTT. The chain links TRBV5-4 to TRBJ1-1; D remains ambiguous. V was shortened by 4 bases and J by 2 bases, with 21 bases between the two germline ends. The germline gives CDR1 SGHNT, CDR2 YYREEE (reference sequence). This CDR3 is 17 amino acids long.

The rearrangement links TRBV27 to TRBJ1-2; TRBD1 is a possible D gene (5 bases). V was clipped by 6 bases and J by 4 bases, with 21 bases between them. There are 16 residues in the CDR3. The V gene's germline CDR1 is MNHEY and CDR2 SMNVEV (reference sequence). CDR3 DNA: TGTGCCAGCAGCCCGATCCCCCAGGGAGAACTCTATGGCTACACCTTC. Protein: CASSPIPQGELYGYTF.

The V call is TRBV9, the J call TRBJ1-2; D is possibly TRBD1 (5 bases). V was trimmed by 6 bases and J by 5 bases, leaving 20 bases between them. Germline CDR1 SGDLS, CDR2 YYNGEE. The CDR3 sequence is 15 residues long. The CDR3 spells CASTEIVGPLYGYTF. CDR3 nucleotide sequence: TGTGCCAGCACCGAAATAGTGGGGCCCTTATATGGCTACACCTTC.

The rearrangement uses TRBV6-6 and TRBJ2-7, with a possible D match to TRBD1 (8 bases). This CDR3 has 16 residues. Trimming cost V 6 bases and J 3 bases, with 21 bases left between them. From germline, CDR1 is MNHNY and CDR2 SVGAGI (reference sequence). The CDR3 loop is CASRGGDRHPGYEQYF. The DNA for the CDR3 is TGTGCCAGCAGGGGGGGGGACAGGCACCCAGGCTACGAGCAGTACTTC.

CDR3: CASSPTQGKDYEQYF. The DNA for the CDR3 is TGTGCCAGCTCACCGACACAGGGGAAGGATTACGAGCAGTACTTC. The chain joins TRBV18 to TRBJ2-7; TRBD1 matches 7 bases. The germline CDR1 and CDR2 sequences are KGHSH and LQKENI. The CDR3 totals 15 residues. J lost 4 bases, V lost 3 bases, and 9 bases had no gene match.

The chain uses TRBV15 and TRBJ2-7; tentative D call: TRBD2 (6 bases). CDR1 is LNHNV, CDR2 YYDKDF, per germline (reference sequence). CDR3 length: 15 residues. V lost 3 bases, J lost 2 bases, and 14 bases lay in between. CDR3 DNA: TGTGCCACCAGCAGTCAGAAGGGGAGGCCCTACGAGCAGTACTTC. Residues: CATSSQKGRPYEQYF.

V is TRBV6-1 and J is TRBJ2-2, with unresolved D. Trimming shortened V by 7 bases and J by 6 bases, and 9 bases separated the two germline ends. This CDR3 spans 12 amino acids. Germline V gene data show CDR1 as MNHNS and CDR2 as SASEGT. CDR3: CASTMWAGELFF. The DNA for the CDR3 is TGTGCCAGCACTATGTGGGCCGGGGAGCTGTTTTTT.

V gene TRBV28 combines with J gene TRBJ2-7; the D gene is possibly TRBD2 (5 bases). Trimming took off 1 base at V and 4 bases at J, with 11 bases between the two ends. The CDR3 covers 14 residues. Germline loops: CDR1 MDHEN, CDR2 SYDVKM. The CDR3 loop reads CASSLSGEGYEQYF. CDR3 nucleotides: TGTGCCAGCAGTTTATCCGGGGAAGGGTACGAGCAGTACTTC.

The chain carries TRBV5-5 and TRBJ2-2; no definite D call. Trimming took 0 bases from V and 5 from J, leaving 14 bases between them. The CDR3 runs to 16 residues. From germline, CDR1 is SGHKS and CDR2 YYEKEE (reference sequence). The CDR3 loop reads CASSLGVSEYTGELFF. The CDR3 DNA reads TGTGCCAGCAGCTTGGGGGTTTCCGAGTATACCGGGGAGCTGTTTTTT.

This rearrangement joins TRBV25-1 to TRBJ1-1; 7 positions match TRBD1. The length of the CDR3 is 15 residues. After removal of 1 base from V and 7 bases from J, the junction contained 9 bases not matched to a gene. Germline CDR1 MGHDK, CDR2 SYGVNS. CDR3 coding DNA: TGTGCCAGCAGTGAATTGAAGGGGCACAGGGGTGAAGCTTTCTTT. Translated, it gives CASSELKGHRGEAFF.

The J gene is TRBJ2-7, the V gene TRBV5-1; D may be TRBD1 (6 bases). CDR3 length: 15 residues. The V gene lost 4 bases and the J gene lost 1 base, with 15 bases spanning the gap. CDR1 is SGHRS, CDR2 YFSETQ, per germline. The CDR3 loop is CASSPSGGQSYEQYF. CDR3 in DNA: TGCGCCAGCAGCCCCTCGGGCGGACAGTCCTACGAGCAGTACTTC. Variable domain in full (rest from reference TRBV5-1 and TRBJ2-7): KAGVTQTPRYLIKTRGQQVTLSCSPISGHRSVSWYQQTPGQGLQFLFEYFSETQRNKGNFPGRFSGRQFSNSRSEMNVSTLELGDSALYLCASSPSGGQSYEQYFGPGTRLTVT.

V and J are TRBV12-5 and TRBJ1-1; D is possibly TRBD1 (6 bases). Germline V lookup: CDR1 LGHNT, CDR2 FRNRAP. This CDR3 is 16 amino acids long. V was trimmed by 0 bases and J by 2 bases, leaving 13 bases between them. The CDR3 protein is CASGLVGGGANTEAFF. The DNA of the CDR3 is TGTGCTAGTGGTTTGGTAGGCGGGGGGGCCAACACTGAAGCTTTCTTT.

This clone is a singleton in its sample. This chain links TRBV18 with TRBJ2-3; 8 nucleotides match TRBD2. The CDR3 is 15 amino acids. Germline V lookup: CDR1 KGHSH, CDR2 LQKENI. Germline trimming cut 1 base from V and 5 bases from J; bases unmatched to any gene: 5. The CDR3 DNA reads TGTGCCAGCTCACCACTCGTTAGCGGGAAAGATACGCAGTATTTT. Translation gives CASSPLVSGKDTQYF.

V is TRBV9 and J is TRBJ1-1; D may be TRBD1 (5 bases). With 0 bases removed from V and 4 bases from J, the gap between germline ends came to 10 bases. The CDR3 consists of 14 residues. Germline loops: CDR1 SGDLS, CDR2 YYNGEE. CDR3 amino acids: CASSVVGGGTEAFF. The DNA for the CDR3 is TGTGCCAGCAGCGTAGTGGGGGGAGGCACTGAAGCTTTCTTT.

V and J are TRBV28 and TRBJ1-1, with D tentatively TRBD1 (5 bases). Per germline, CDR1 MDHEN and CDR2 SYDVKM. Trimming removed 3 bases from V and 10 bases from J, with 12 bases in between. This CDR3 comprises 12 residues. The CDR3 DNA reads TGTGCCAGCAGTTTGGGGGGTCCCATAGCTTTCTTT. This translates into CASSLGGPIAFF.

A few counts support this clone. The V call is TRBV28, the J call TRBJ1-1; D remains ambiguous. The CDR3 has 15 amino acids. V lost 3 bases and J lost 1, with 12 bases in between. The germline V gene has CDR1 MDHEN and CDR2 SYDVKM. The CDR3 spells CASSLPATKNTEAFF. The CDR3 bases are TGTGCCAGCAGTTTGCCTGCGACGAAGAACACTGAAGCTTTCTTT. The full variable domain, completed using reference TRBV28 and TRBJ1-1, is DVKVTQSSRYLVKRTGEKVFLECVQDMDHENMFWYRQDPGLGLRLIYFSYDVKMKEKGDIPEGYSVSREKKERFSLILESASTNQTSMYLCASSLPATKNTEAFFGQGTRLTVV.